The clone carrying this T cell receptor beta chain was seen only a few times. The antigen remains unidentified. This sample is part of a study of post-analysis software for immune sequencing data. About the research overall: Relapsing-remitting, secondary progressive and progressive-relapsing multiple sclerosis were all included among the disease courses.

Study results and limitations: Compared against controls, patients with multiple sclerosis displayed significantly lower normalized Chao1 diversity. Five or six TRBV segments were more frequent in patients than controls; TRBV5-6, TRBV5-1 and TRBV20-1 belonged to this group.

The CDR3 totals 13 residues. Trimming took 7 bases from V and 1 from J, leaving 13 bases between them. Looked up from germline, CDR1 is SQVTM and CDR2 is ANQGSEA. Prepared TCR beta cDNA libraries contained unique molecular identifiers. A single record per CDR3 protein comes from TCRdb applying MiXCR to the PCR reads. Counted here are 700,000 to 900,000 distinct CDR3 sequences, 46% occurring once; the ten biggest clones make up 4% to 5%. The TCR originated in a girl aged 10 to 17 with multiple sclerosis. V usage is TRBV29-1 and J usage is TRBJ1-1; possibly TRBD1 for D (6 bases). The sequenced sample was blood. CDR3 in DNA: TGCAGCGCAACGACGACAGGGAACACTGAAGCTTTCTTT. Translation gives CSATTTGNTEAFF.